This TCR beta chain was documented in a study of early T cells in non-severe SARS-CoV-2 infection. This clonotype was observed many times. The germline gives CDR1 MNHEY, CDR2 SVGAGI. The CDR3 sequence is 13 residues long. The germline V and J ends were trimmed by 7 bases and 9 bases, with 13 bases remaining between them. From the 5' RACE reads, TCRdb called clonotypes with MiXCR, one entry per CDR3 protein. The sample lists roughly 81,000 distinct CDR3 sequences, 9.5% to 13% occurring once. Sample: whole blood. The chain combines TRBV6-5 with TRBJ1-6; D ambiguous. The clonotype comes from an adult who was a healthcare worker with PCR-confirmed SARS-CoV-2 infection or an uninfected control (not recorded which). CDR3 DNA sequence: TGTGCCAGCATAGCGAGATACGGTTCACCCCTCCACTTT. Protein product: CASIARYGSPLHF.